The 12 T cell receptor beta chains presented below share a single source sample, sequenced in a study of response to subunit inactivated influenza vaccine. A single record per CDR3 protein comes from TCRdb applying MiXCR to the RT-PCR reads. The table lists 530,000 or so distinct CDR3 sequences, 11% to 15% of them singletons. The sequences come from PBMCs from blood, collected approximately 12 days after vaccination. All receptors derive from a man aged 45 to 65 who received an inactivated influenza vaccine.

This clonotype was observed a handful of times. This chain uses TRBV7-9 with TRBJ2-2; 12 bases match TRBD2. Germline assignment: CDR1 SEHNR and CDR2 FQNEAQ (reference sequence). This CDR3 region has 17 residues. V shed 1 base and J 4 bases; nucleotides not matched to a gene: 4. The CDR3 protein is CASSLGTSGISTGELFF. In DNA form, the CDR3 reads TGTGCCAGCAGCTTAGGGACTAGCGGGATATCCACCGGGGAGCTGTTTTTT.

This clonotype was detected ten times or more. CDR3 region: CSAPSWGNQPQHF. The DNA for the CDR3 is TGCAGTGCCCCTTCGTGGGGCAATCAGCCCCAGCATTTT. The chain links TRBV20-1 to TRBJ1-5, with no clear D. CDR1 is DFQATT and CDR2 is SNEGSKA in the germline V gene (reference sequence). The CDR3 totals 13 residues. V was cut by 6 bases and J by 2 bases, with 11 bases left in between.

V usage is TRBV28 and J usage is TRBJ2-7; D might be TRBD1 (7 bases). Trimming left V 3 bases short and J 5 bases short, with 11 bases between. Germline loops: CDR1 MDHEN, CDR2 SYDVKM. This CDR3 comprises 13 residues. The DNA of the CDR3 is TGTGCCAGCAGTTTCAGGGGGGACAACGAGCAGTACTTC. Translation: CASSFRGDNEQYF.

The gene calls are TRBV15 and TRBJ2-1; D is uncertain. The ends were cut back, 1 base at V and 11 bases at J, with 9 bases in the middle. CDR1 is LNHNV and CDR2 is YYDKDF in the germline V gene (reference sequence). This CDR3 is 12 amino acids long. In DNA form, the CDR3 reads TGTGCCACCAGCAGAGTGGATGCCAAGCAGTTCTTC. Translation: CATSRVDAKQFF.

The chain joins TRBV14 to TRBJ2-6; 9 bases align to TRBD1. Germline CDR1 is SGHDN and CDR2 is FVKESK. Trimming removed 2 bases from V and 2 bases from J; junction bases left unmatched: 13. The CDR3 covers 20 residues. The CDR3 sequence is CASSQHVYRGRLPGANVLTF. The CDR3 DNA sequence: TGTGCCAGCAGCCAACACGTATACAGGGGGCGCTTACCTGGGGCCAACGTCCTGACTTTC.

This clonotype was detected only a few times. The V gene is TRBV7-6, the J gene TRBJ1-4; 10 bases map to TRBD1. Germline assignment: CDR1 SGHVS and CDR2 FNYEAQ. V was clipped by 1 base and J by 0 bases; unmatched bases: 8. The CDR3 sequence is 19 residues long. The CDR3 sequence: CASSLGVPGQGATNEKLFF. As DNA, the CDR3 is TGTGCCAGCAGCTTAGGAGTACCAGGACAGGGGGCAACTAATGAAAAACTGTTTTTT.

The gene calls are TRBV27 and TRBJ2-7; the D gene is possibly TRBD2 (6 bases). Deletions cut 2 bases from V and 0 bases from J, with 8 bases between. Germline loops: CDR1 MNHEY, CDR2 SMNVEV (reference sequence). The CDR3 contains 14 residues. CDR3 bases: TGTGCCAGCAGTTTAAGGCGGGGCTCCTACGAGCAGTACTTC. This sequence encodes CASSLRRGSYEQYF.

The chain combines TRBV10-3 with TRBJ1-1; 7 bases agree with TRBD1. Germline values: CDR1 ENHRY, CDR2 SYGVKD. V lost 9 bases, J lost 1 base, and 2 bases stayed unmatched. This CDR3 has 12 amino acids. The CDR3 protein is CAIGQENTEAFF. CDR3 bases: TGTGCCATAGGACAGGAGAACACTGAAGCTTTCTTT.

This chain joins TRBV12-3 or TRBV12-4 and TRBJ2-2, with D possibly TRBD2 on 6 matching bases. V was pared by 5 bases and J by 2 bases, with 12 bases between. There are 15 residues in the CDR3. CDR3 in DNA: TGTGCCAGCAGTCTACCGGGACTTAACACCGGGGAGCTGTTTTTT. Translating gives CASSLPGLNTGELFF.

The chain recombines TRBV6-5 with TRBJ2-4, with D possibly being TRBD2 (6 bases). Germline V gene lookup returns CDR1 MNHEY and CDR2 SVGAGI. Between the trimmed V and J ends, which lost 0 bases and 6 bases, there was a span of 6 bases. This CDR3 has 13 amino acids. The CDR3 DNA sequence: TGTGCCAGCAGTTACTCGCGGGGAAACATTCAGTACTTC. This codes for CASSYSRGNIQYF.

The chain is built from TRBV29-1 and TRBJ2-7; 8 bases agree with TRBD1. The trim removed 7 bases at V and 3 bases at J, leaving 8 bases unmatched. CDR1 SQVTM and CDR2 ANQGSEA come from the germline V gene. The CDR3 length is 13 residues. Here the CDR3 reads CSAEDTGGYEQYF. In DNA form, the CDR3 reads TGCAGCGCCGAGGATACAGGGGGCTACGAGCAGTACTTC.

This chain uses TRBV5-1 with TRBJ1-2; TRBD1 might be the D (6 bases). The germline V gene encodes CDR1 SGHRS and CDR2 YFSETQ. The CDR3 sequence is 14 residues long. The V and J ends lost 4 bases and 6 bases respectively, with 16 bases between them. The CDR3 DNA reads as TGCGCCAGCAGCCCAGGGGCAATGTGGGATGGCTACACCTTC. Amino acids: CASSPGAMWDGYTF.